A selection of T cell receptor beta chains follows, all from one sample in a study of CD8 T cells in Susac syndrome. MiXCR was run by TCRdb on the immunoSEQ multiplex PCR reads, yielding one entry per CDR3 protein. The repertoire holds 95,000 to 150,000 distinct CDR3 sequences, roughly 94% seen once, with around 0.28% in the top ten. Sample: CD8+ T cells from PBMCs. The receptors shown here come from a human donor with Susac syndrome. The CDR3 runs from the conserved cysteine through the conserved F or W. A D gene is named only where the DNA matches it firmly. The listing skips clone size in some rows; elsewhere it reads once, few, many or a size class.

d_call | cdr3_length | j_call | clone_size | v_call | cdr3_aa | cdr3_nt
TRBD1 | 14 | TRBJ2-5 | once | TRBV10-3 | CAISRGQQQETQYF | TGTGCCATCAGTCGGGGACAGCAGCAAGAGACCCAGTACTTC
TRBD2 | 19 | TRBJ2-3 | once | TRBV15 | CATSRDWRLAGSSTDTQYF | TGTGCCACCAGCAGAGATTGGCGGCTAGCGGGATCTAGCACAGATACGCAGTATTTT
NA | 14 | TRBJ2-7 | NA | TRBV20-1 | CSARAQAGSYEQYF | TGCAGTGCTAGGGCACAGGCCGGCTCCTACGAGCAGTACTTC
NA | 12 | TRBJ2-6 | few | TRBV27 | CASTSGANVLTF | TGTGCCAGCACTTCTGGGGCCAACGTCCTGACTTTC
TRBD1 | 14 | TRBJ1-4 | NA | TRBV20-1 | CSASETGGNEKLFF | TGCAGTGCTAGCGAGACAGGGGGAAATGAAAAACTGTTTTTT
NA | 14 | TRBJ2-1 | NA | TRBV6-5 | CASADYGSYNEQFF | TGTGCCAGCGCGGACTATGGGTCCTACAATGAGCAGTTCTTC
NA | 14 | TRBJ2-5 | NA | TRBV5-5 | CASSSPNSEETQYF | TGTGCCAGCAGCTCCCCGAACTCGGAAGAGACCCAGTACTTC
NA | 12 | TRBJ1-1 | NA | TRBV29-1 | CSGELGDTEAFF | TGCAGCGGAGAACTGGGGGACACTGAAGCTTTCTTT
TRBD1 | 14 | TRBJ1-1 | NA | TRBV6-5 | CASSTTGALAEAFF | TGTGCCAGCAGCACAACAGGGGCGTTGGCTGAAGCTTTCTTT
NA | 12 | TRBJ1-2 | NA | TRBV20-1 | CGQTQGVGGYTF | TGCGGACAAACCCAGGGTGTAGGAGGCTACACCTTC
NA | 14 | TRBJ2-3 | NA | TRBV15 | CATSNQGNQDTQYF | TGTGCCACCAGCAACCAGGGGAATCAGGATACGCAGTATTTT
NA | 14 | TRBJ2-3 | once | TRBV9 | CASSVGTDIDTQYF | TGTGCCAGCAGCGTAGGTACAGATATAGATACGCAGTATTTT
NA | 18 | TRBJ1-3 | NA | TRBV7-2 | CASSLRVGVPFSGNTIYF | TGTGCCAGCAGCTTACGGGTGGGGGTGCCCTTCTCTGGAAACACCATATATTTT
NA | 13 | TRBJ2-1 | NA | TRBV9 | CASSEEGLDEQFF | TGTGCCAGCAGCGAAGAGGGGCTCGATGAGCAGTTCTTC
TRBD2 | 15 | TRBJ2-3 | NA | TRBV19 | CASSRGLAGGDTQYF | TGTGCCAGTAGCCGAGGACTAGCGGGGGGAGATACGCAGTATTTT
NA | 12 | TRBJ1-2 | NA | TRBV29-1 | CSVEDLDPGYTF | TGCAGCGTTGAAGATCTTGATCCTGGCTACACCTTC
NA | 15 | TRBJ1-5 | NA | TRBV7-2 | CASSFGRFSNQPQHF | TGTGCCAGCAGCTTCGGCAGGTTTAGCAATCAGCCCCAGCATTTT
NA | 17 | TRBJ2-4 | NA | TRBV5-1 | CASSLGALGGTKNIQYF | TGCGCCAGCAGCTTGGGGGCGCTTGGGGGAACCAAAAACATTCAGTACTTC
NA | 17 | TRBJ2-3 | NA | TRBV5-6 | CASSLAPQTPSTDTQYF | TGTGCCAGCAGCTTGGCCCCACAGACCCCTAGCACAGATACGCAGTATTTT
NA | 12 | TRBJ1-2 | NA | TRBV29-1 | CSVGAGPEGYTF | TGCAGCGTTGGGGCAGGGCCGGAAGGCTACACCTTC
TRBD1 | 13 | TRBJ2-1 | NA | TRBV29-1 | CSVADHRGNEQFF | TGCAGCGTTGCAGACCACAGGGGCAATGAGCAGTTCTTC
TRBD2 | 15 | TRBJ2-1 | NA | TRBV29-1 | CSVALAGGPNNEQFF | TGCAGCGTTGCTCTAGCGGGGGGCCCTAACAATGAGCAGTTCTTC
TRBD2 | 15 | TRBJ2-7 | NA | TRBV28 | CASTIGGTASYEQYF | TGTGCCAGCACCATCGGGGGGACGGCATCCTACGAGCAGTACTTC
NA | 15 | TRBJ2-1 | once | TRBV7-8 | CASSLAVGGYNEQFF | TGTGCCAGCAGCTTAGCTGTAGGGGGGTACAATGAGCAGTTCTTC
TRBD1 | 13 | TRBJ2-1 | NA | TRBV5-1 | CASSDRTGTEQFF | TGCGCCAGCAGCGACCGGACAGGTACTGAGCAGTTCTTC
NA | 12 | TRBJ2-7 | NA | TRBV10-2 | CASSGRGYEQYF | TGCGCCAGCAGTGGACGGGGTTACGAGCAGTACTTC
TRBD1 | 16 | TRBJ2-7 | NA | TRBV3-1 | CASSQDVATGGHEQYF | TGTGCCAGCAGCCAAGATGTGGCGACAGGGGGCCACGAGCAGTACTTC
NA | 13 | TRBJ1-2 | NA | TRBV29-1 | CSVLGGDNYGYTF | TGCAGCGTTCTCGGGGGGGACAACTATGGCTACACCTTC
NA | 13 | TRBJ1-2 | NA | TRBV9 | CASSVAANYGYTF | TGTGCCAGCAGCGTAGCCGCTAACTATGGCTACACCTTC
NA | 15 | TRBJ2-5 | NA | TRBV5-1 | CASSPYHGGQETQYF | TGCGCCAGCAGCCCATACCACGGGGGCCAAGAGACCCAGTACTTC
NA | 18 | TRBJ2-5 | NA | TRBV3-1 | CASSQDSAATRGQETQYF | TGTGCCAGCAGCCAAGATTCAGCGGCGACAAGGGGCCAAGAGACCCAGTACTTC
TRBD2 | 18 | TRBJ2-3 | once | TRBV7-9 | CASSSGLAATPGTDTQYF | TGTGCCAGCAGCTCGGGACTAGCGGCCACTCCGGGCACAGATACGCAGTATTTT
NA | 14 | TRBJ1-1 | NA | TRBV5-4 | CASSPTQAYTEAFF | TGTGCCAGCAGCCCGACGCAGGCTTACACTGAAGCTTTCTTT
NA | 12 | TRBJ2-1 | NA | TRBV12-3/TRBV12-4 | CASTVAADEQFF | TGTGCCAGCACCGTGGCCGCGGATGAGCAGTTCTTC
TRBD2 | 16 | TRBJ2-5 | NA | TRBV3-1 | CASSRTAGGSGETQYF | TGTGCCAGCAGCCGTACAGCGGGGGGAAGTGGAGAGACCCAGTACTTC
TRBD1 | 13 | TRBJ2-7 | NA | TRBV29-1 | CSVGGGLGYEQYF | TGCAGCGTTGGAGGGGGCTTGGGCTACGAGCAGTACTTC
NA | 17 | TRBJ2-5 | NA | TRBV13 | CASSAKGVGILEETQYF | TGTGCCAGCAGCGCCAAGGGAGTGGGAATACTGGAAGAGACCCAGTACTTC
TRBD1 | 13 | TRBJ2-3 | NA | TRBV27 | CASGQGLTDTQYF | TGTGCCAGCGGACAGGGGCTAACAGATACGCAGTATTTT
NA | 10 | TRBJ2-1 | NA | TRBV7-9 | CASSSQLRFF | TGTGCCAGCAGCAGTCAACTCCGCTTCTTC
NA | 14 | TRBJ2-3 | NA | TRBV29-1 | CSVESYGATDTQYF | TGCAGCGTAGAGTCGTATGGGGCCACAGATACGCAGTATTTT
NA | 14 | TRBJ2-5 | NA | TRBV11-2 | CASSSTGPQETQYF | TGTGCCAGCAGCTCCACGGGACCCCAAGAGACCCAGTACTTC
NA | 16 | TRBJ2-7 | NA | TRBV12-3/TRBV12-4 | CASTNPRGRELIEQYF | TGTGCCAGCACCAACCCTAGGGGACGGGAACTCATCGAGCAGTACTTC
NA | 14 | TRBJ1-1 | once | TRBV5-6 | CASSPAEGYTEAFF | TGTGCCAGCAGCCCCGCCGAGGGGTACACTGAAGCTTTCTTT
NA | 14 | TRBJ1-1 | NA | TRBV7-2 | CASSFPGANTEAFF | TGTGCCAGCAGCTTCCCCGGGGCCAACACTGAAGCTTTCTTT
NA | 12 | TRBJ2-7 | NA | TRBV7-9 | CASSLVMNEQYF | TGTGCCAGCAGCCTCGTTATGAACGAGCAGTACTTC
NA | 13 | TRBJ2-7 | NA | TRBV20-1 | CSARLRTTYEQYF | TGCAGTGCCCGGCTGAGGACTACCTACGAGCAGTACTTC
TRBD1 | 16 | TRBJ1-6 | NA | TRBV15 | CATSKEIRTGGSPLHF | TGTGCCACCAGCAAGGAAATCAGGACAGGCGGTTCACCCCTCCACTTT
TRBD1 | 13 | TRBJ1-2 | NA | TRBV20-1 | CSAYSGTGKGYTF | TGCAGTGCTTACTCCGGGACAGGGAAAGGCTACACCTTC
NA | 13 | TRBJ2-2 | once | TRBV6-5 | CASSYSMAGELFF | TGTGCCAGCAGTTACTCGATGGCCGGGGAGCTGTTTTTT
NA | 13 | TRBJ2-1 | NA | TRBV15 | CATNNLEYDEQFF | TGTGCCACCAATAACCTAGAGTACGATGAGCAGTTCTTC